This T cell receptor (beta chain) derives from a study of identical twins. Study conclusions and caveats: Zero-insertion analyses were open to partial confounding by invariant MAIT and iNKT cells.

There are 14 residues in the CDR3. CDR1 and CDR2 from the germline V gene are DFQATT and SNEGSKA (reference sequence). The V and J ends lost 5 bases and 2 bases respectively, with 14 bases between them. A remark on this clonotype: The antigen is unknown.

TCRdb recomputed calls from the 5' RACE reads with MiXCR, one row per CDR3 protein. The repertoire includes some 440,000 distinct CDR3 sequences, roughly 24% of them detected once, and just under 3% sits in the top ten. The sample was also linked to a second study, of T cells expressing NK-cell markers. That work contributes: All TCR beta repertoires analysed originated from sorted CD3+CD56+NKG2C+, CD3+CD56+NKG2C- and CD3+CD56-NKG2C+ T cells. Eight donors were sequenced, seven testing HCMV-seropositive and one testing seronegative.

The rearrangement links TRBV20-1 to TRBJ2-3, with D perhaps matching TRBD2 (5 bases). This receptor was identified in a woman between 18 and 30 years old in good health. Sequences were obtained from CD4+ T cells sorted from blood. The CDR3 DNA reads TGCAGTGCTCTAACTAGTTTATACACAGATACGCAGTATTTT. This translates into CSALTSLYTDTQYF.